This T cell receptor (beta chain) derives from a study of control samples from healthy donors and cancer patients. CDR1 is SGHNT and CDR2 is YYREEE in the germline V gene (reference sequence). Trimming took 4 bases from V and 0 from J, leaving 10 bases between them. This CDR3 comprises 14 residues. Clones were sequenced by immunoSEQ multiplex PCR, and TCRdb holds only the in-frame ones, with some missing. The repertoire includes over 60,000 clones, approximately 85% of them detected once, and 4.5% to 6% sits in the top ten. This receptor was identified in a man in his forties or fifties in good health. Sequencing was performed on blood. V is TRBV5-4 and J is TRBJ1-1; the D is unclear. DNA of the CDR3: TGTGCCAGCAGCGTGTGGGGTTTGAACACTGAAGCTTTCTTT. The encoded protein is CASSVWGLNTEAFF.